Listed below are T cell receptor beta chains from one sample, sequenced in a study of blood T cell repertoires in COVID-19. The method was immunoSEQ multiplex PCR; TCRdb's version includes in-frame clones alone and lacks a portion of them. The data hold under 200,000 clones, with roughly 84% observed a single time. Sample: PBMCs or T cells enriched from blood (not recorded which). The receptors originated from a woman in her sixties who had recovered from COVID-19. Both conserved end residues are part of each CDR3. The D gene is left open where the match is weak. Not all rows give a size; the values are once, few, many and, for expanded clones, a class.

D gene,J gene,V gene,clone size,CDR3 DNA,CDR3 protein
TRBD2,TRBJ2-1,TRBV7-3,-,TGTGCCAGCAGCTCCTCTCGGGATAGCGGGAGGGGGTCCTACAATGAGCAGTTCTTC,CASSSSRDSGRGSYNEQFF
-,TRBJ1-1,TRBV30,few,TGTGCCTGGATGGAGTTCCGAAAAGCTTTCTTT,CAWMEFRKAFF
-,TRBJ1-2,TRBV27,-,TGTGCCAGCAGCCACGTGGCGGGGCGGCTAAACCCCTATGGCTACACCTTC,CASSHVAGRLNPYGYTF
-,TRBJ1-6,TRBV27,-,TGTGCCAGCAGTTTTCAGGCAGGGGTACGGTCACCCCTCCACTTT,CASSFQAGVRSPLHF
TRBD1,TRBJ1-1,TRBV6-1,-,TGTGCCAGCAGTGAATTGGGGGACAGGGGGATTGAAGCTTTCTTT,CASSELGDRGIEAFF
TRBD2,TRBJ2-7,TRBV7-2,-,TGTGCCAGCAGCTTAGTAGCGGGAACACCCTACGAGCAGTACTTC,CASSLVAGTPYEQYF
TRBD1,TRBJ1-1,TRBV29-1,-,TGCAGCGTTGAAAAGGGACAGGGAGGCGGTGAAGCTTTCTTT,CSVEKGQGGGEAFF
-,TRBJ1-5,TRBV21-1,few,TGTGCCAGCCTCCAGGGGGATCAGCCCCAGCATTTT,CASLQGDQPQHF
-,TRBJ2-2,TRBV5-1,-,TGCGCCAGCAGCTTGGGGAAGACTAGTGGGAACACCGGGGAGCTGTTTTTT,CASSLGKTSGNTGELFF
TRBD1,TRBJ2-3,TRBV14,-,TGTGCCAGCAGCCAAGATCTCGGGACAGCTAGCACAGATACGCAGTATTTT,CASSQDLGTASTDTQYF
-,TRBJ1-2,TRBV6-5,-,TGTGCCAGCAGTTATACGACAGCTAACTATGGCTACACCTTC,CASSYTTANYGYTF
TRBD2,TRBJ2-7,TRBV7-2,-,TGTGCCAGCAGCCACCGGGAGGGTTTGTACGAGCAGTACTTC,CASSHREGLYEQYF
-,TRBJ2-2,TRBV28,-,TGTGCCAGCAGTTCCATGAACACCGGGGAGCTGTTTTTT,CASSSMNTGELFF
-,TRBJ2-2,TRBV5-1,-,TGCGCCAGCAGCGCGCCCGACAGACCGAACACCGGGGAGCTGTTTTTT,CASSAPDRPNTGELFF
-,TRBJ1-2,TRBV18,-,TGTGCCAGCTCACCAGGGGCAGACTATGGCTACACCTTC,CASSPGADYGYTF
-,TRBJ1-5,TRBV5-1,-,TGCGCCAGCAGCACCGGCGGGACTAACCAGCCCCAGCATTTT,CASSTGGTNQPQHF
TRBD1,TRBJ1-1,TRBV2,-,TGTGCCAGCAGGAAGGACAGGGGAACTGAAGCTTTCTTT,CASRKDRGTEAFF
TRBD1,TRBJ1-1,TRBV6-5,-,TGTGCCAGCAGTTTGGGACAGGGGGACACTGAAGCTTTCTTT,CASSLGQGDTEAFF
-,TRBJ1-4,TRBV4-2,-,TGTGCCAGCAGCCCTCGTGGGGGGGCCGATGAAAAACTGTTTTTT,CASSPRGGADEKLFF
TRBD1,TRBJ2-1,TRBV27,-,TGTGCCAGCAGTTTATCGACAGGGGGCCATGAGCAGTTCTTC,CASSLSTGGHEQFF
-,TRBJ1-1,TRBV18,once,TGTGCCAGCTCTCTAGACAGGCGGGCTGAAGCTTTCTTT,CASSLDRRAEAFF
-,TRBJ1-2,TRBV19,-,TGTGCCAGTAGCGGGGACATGGGTGGCTATGGCTACACCTTC,CASSGDMGGYGYTF